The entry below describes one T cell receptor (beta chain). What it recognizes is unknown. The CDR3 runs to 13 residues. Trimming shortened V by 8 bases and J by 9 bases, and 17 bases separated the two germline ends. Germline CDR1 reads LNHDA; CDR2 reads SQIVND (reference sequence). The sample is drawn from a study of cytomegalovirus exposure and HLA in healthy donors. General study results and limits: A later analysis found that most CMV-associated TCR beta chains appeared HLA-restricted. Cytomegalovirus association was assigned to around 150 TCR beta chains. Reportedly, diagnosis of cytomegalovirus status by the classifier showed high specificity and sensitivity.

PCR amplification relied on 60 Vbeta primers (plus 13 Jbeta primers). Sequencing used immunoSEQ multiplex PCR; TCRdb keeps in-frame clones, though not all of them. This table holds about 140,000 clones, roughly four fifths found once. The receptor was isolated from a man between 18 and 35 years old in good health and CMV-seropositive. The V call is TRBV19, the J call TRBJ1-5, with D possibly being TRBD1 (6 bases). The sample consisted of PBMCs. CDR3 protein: CASSTTGGRPQHF. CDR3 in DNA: TGTGCCAGTTCAACGACAGGCGGGAGGCCCCAGCATTTT.